The 12 T cell receptor beta chains reported below all come from one sample, sequenced in a study of blood T cells in healthy people across ages. Then a second PCR, running about 6 to 12 cycles, was carried out with a sample-barcoded 5' primer and a J-beta primer mix. TCRdb recomputed calls from the 5' RACE reads with MiXCR, one row per CDR3 protein. The profile covers some 670,000 distinct CDR3 sequences, with approximately 52% appearing a single time and approximately 13% taken by the ten largest. The sample was blood. The source is a woman older than 75 in good health.

Many counts were recorded for this clonotype. This chain connects TRBV20-1 to TRBJ2-1; 8 bases agree with TRBD2. The V gene's germline CDR1 is DFQATT and CDR2 SNEGSKA (reference sequence). V lost 0 bases and J lost 8; bases outside the gene matches: 18. CDR3 length: 18 residues. The CDR3 region has the DNA TGCAGTGCTAGAGATCCCACTTTGTATAGCGGGGCTGGGTATGAGCAGTTCTTC. Encoded protein: CSARDPTLYSGAGYEQFF.

This clonotype has just a few counts. One junction end does not reproduce the germline sequence, and a read error may be involved. The genes are TRBV2 and TRBJ2-5; unclear D gene. Germline V gene data show CDR1 as SNHLY and CDR2 as FYNNEI. This CDR3 comprises 12 residues. The CDR3, as DNA: TGTGCCAGCAGGCGATACCAAGAGACCCGGTACTTC. Translated, it gives CASRRYQETRYF.

The sample holds many counts of this clonotype. V is TRBV4-1 and J is TRBJ1-1; D remains ambiguous. Germline V lookup: CDR1 MGHRA, CDR2 YSYEKL. CDR3 length equals 13 residues. V was shortened by 6 bases and J by 3 bases, with 11 bases between the two germline ends. CDR3 nucleotide sequence: TGCGCCAGCAGGTCGGGTGAGGACACTGAAGCTTTCTTT. Amino acid sequence: CASRSGEDTEAFF.

The chain couples TRBV27 to TRBJ2-7, with unresolved D. Germline CDR1 MNHEY, CDR2 SMNVEV (reference sequence). The CDR3 has 16 residues. Trimming shortened V by 2 bases and J by 3 bases, and 17 bases separated the two germline ends. The CDR3 region is CASSLSQTTLDYEQYF. CDR3 sequence (DNA): TGTGCCAGCAGTTTAAGCCAGACAACTTTAGACTACGAGCAGTACTTC.

This clonotype came up many times. The chain recombines TRBV29-1 with TRBJ1-2, with D unresolved. The length of the CDR3 is 12 residues. V lost 3 bases, J lost 6 bases, and 11 bases lay in between. Germline loops: CDR1 SQVTM, CDR2 ANQGSEA. The CDR3 sequence: CSVDPSIDGYTF. CDR3 in DNA: TGCAGCGTTGACCCCTCCATTGATGGCTACACCTTC.

The rearrangement uses TRBV12-3 or TRBV12-4 and TRBJ2-1; tentatively, D is TRBD1 or TRBD2 (6 bases each). This CDR3 is 16 amino acids long. Trimming left V 6 bases short and J 8 bases short, with 23 bases between. The CDR3 reads CASRPQGSAGGDEQFF. The CDR3 nucleotides read TGTGCCAGCAGACCTCAGGGGTCCGCAGGAGGGGATGAGCAGTTCTTC.

This rearrangement joins TRBV29-1 to TRBJ1-2; 7 nucleotides line up with TRBD1. The CDR3 is 15 amino acids. Losses at the gene ends were 7 bases for V and 0 bases for J; bases not matched to a gene: 11. Germline loops: CDR1 SQVTM, CDR2 ANQGSEA. The CDR3 sequence is CSGLDRSFSNYGYTF. DNA of the CDR3: TGCAGCGGTCTGGACAGGAGCTTTTCTAACTATGGCTACACCTTC.

This clonotype has a handful of counts. V and J are TRBV10-3 and TRBJ1-3; D uncertain. V was pared by 6 bases and J by 0 bases, with 15 bases between. The CDR3 covers 16 residues. Germline V gene sequence: CDR1 ENHRY, CDR2 SYGVKD. The CDR3 sequence: CAISPRGQSSGNTIYF. CDR3 nucleotides: TGTGCCATCAGCCCACGAGGGCAGAGCTCTGGAAACACCATATATTTT.

This clonotype was counted a few times. This chain joins TRBV2 and TRBJ1-1, with 9 bases matching TRBD1. V lost 6 bases, J lost 1 base, and 15 bases stayed unmatched. The V gene's germline CDR1 is SNHLY and CDR2 FYNNEI. The CDR3 contains 18 residues. The chain's CDR3 is CASRRQPTGGWGNTEAFF. CDR3 nucleotide sequence: TGTGCCAGCAGAAGGCAGCCGACAGGGGGATGGGGGAACACTGAAGCTTTCTTT.

This clonotype has a count of ten or more. Sequence at one end of the junction differs from germline and may be a read error. The chain employs TRBV7-2 and TRBJ2-3; TRBD2 is a possible D gene (5 bases). The germline gives CDR1 SGHTA, CDR2 FQGNSA. This CDR3 has 14 residues. The CDR3 region is CASSLATSTDTQYF. CDR3 nucleotide sequence: TGCGCCAGCAGCTTGGCTACTAGTACAGATACGCAGTATTTT.

The chain links TRBV11-2 to TRBJ2-4, with TRBD2 matching over 11 bases. After removal of 4 bases from V and 2 bases from J, the junction contained 7 bases not matched to a gene. Per germline, CDR1 SGHAT and CDR2 FQNNGV. This CDR3 contains 17 residues. Here the CDR3 DNA reads TGTGCCAGCAGCTCACGGAGACTAGCGGGATCCAAAAACATTCAGTACTTC. Its protein is CASSSRRLAGSKNIQYF.

Only one count was recorded for this clonotype. CDR3 in amino acids: CASSDQEETQYF. CDR3 bases: TGTGCCAGCAGTGACCAAGAAGAGACCCAGTACTTC. This rearrangement joins TRBV2 to TRBJ2-5; D gene uncertain. The CDR3 contains 12 residues. The V end lost 3 bases, the J end lost 3 bases, and 5 bases lay between the germline ends. Germline loops: CDR1 SNHLY, CDR2 FYNNEI.